The clone carrying this T cell receptor beta chain was detected ten times or more. The antigen remains unidentified. Tagging with unique molecular identifiers was applied to individual cDNA molecules. MiXCR, run by TCRdb on the 5' RACE reads, gives a single entry per CDR3 protein. The table has approximately 50,000 distinct CDR3 sequences, approximately 7.5% seen once. Germline trimming cut 2 bases from V and 7 bases from J; bases unmatched to any gene: 6. The CDR3 contains 14 residues. In germline, CDR1 is MNHEY, CDR2 SVGAGI. This entry comes from a study of early T cells in non-severe SARS-CoV-2 infection. Background on the study: Chains from this unsorted whole-blood bulk RNA could not be paired. Study observations and caveats: Anti-spike CD8 responses were favored by VDJdb matching, which missed private and CD4 specificities.

The sequence came from an adult who was a healthcare worker with PCR-confirmed SARS-CoV-2 infection or an uninfected control (not recorded which). This chain connects TRBV6-5 to TRBJ1-2, with 8 bases fitting TRBD1. The sequenced material came from whole blood. This CDR3 is CASSYTGQGPGYTF. CDR3 in DNA: TGTGCCAGCAGTTACACCGGACAGGGTCCTGGCTACACCTTC.